The 8 T cell receptor beta chains in this list originate from one sample, sequenced in a study of T-cell memory formation after mild COVID-19. MiXCR, applied by TCRdb to the 5' RACE reads, yields one record per CDR3 protein. The table records just over 300,000 distinct CDR3 sequences, less than 20% of them present only once. Sequenced input: PBMCs or a T cell subset sorted from them (not recorded which). These receptors were collected from a man between 18 and 29 years old who had mild COVID-19 (a few samples of this study predate the infection). Cell type and time point are not known.

The sample holds a few counts of this clonotype. The rearrangement links TRBV5-6 to TRBJ1-1; 11 bases match TRBD1. Germline CDR1 reads SGHDT; CDR2 reads YYEEEE. J lost 5 bases, V lost 2 bases, and 5 bases had no gene match. The CDR3 runs to 15 residues. CDR3 protein: CASSFLGTGGTEAFF. CDR3 DNA sequence: TGTGCCAGCAGCTTTCTCGGGACAGGGGGTACTGAAGCTTTCTTT.

The V call is TRBV5-1, the J call TRBJ2-3; 10 bases fit TRBD2. Trimming removed 1 base from V and 2 bases from J; junction bases left unmatched: 7. The CDR3 spans 17 residues. Germline-derived CDR1 and CDR2 are SGHRS and YFSETQ. This CDR3 reads CASSLPSSGGATDTQYF. DNA for the CDR3: TGCGCCAGCAGCTTGCCCTCCAGCGGGGGGGCCACAGATACGCAGTATTTT. Full variable domain (missing parts from reference TRBV5-1 and TRBJ2-3): KAGVTQTPRYLIKTRGQQVTLSCSPISGHRSVSWYQQTPGQGLQFLFEYFSETQRNKGNFPGRFSGRQFSNSRSEMNVSTLELGDSALYLCASSLPSSGGATDTQYFGPGTRLTVL.

This clonotype was recorded a few times. The rearrangement uses TRBV10-3 and TRBJ2-7, with 10 bases aligning to TRBD1. J gave up 4 bases and V 5 bases, and 5 bases lay outside the gene matches. Germline CDR1 is ENHRY and CDR2 is SYGVKD. The CDR3 extends over 14 amino acids. This chain's CDR3 is CAISSGTGEYEQYV. The CDR3 nucleotides read TGTGCCATCAGTTCCGGGACAGGGGAATACGAGCAGTACGTC.

The chain combines TRBV2 with TRBJ1-1; D is ambiguous. V shed 3 bases and J shed 9 bases, with 14 bases lying between them. Germline V gene sequence: CDR1 SNHLY, CDR2 FYNNEI. The CDR3 contains 13 residues. The chain's CDR3 is CASSDWRTTQAFF. CDR3 bases: TGTGCCAGCAGTGATTGGCGAACGACTCAAGCTTTCTTT.

V gene TRBV12-3 or TRBV12-4 combines with J gene TRBJ2-1, with 10 bases that match TRBD2. The CDR3 runs 14 residues. After removal of 6 bases from V and 4 bases from J, the junction contained 3 bases not matched to a gene. CDR3: CASRAGGGYNEQFF. In DNA form, the CDR3 reads TGTGCCAGCAGAGCGGGGGGGGGTTACAATGAGCAGTTCTTC.

Relative to its sample, this clonotype is medium-sized. The V and J genes are TRBV7-3 and TRBJ2-3, with no clear D. Deletions cut 2 bases from V and 0 bases from J, with 3 bases between. CDR3 size: 13 residues. Germline V gene lookup returns CDR1 SGHTA and CDR2 FQGTGA. CDR3 sequence (DNA): TGTGCCAGCAGCTTAGCTAGCACAGATACGCAGTATTTT. This translates into CASSLASTDTQYF.

V is TRBV12-3 or TRBV12-4 and J is TRBJ1-1; D is uncertain. The length of the CDR3 is 13 residues. V lost 5 bases to trimming and J lost 9 bases, with 16 bases between them. As DNA, the CDR3 is TGTGCCAGCAGTAAGGTCTTGGACTATAAAGCTTTCTTT. Protein sequence: CASSKVLDYKAFF.

The chain has TRBV5-1 and TRBJ2-5; D possibly corresponds to TRBD1 (5 bases). This CDR3 has 14 amino acids. V dropped 4 bases and J dropped 1 base, with 11 bases sitting between them. The germline CDR1 and CDR2 sequences are SGHRS and YFSETQ. The CDR3 DNA sequence: TGCGCCAGCAGCATCCAGGGTTTCCAAGAGACCCAGTACTTC. It encodes CASSIQGFQETQYF.